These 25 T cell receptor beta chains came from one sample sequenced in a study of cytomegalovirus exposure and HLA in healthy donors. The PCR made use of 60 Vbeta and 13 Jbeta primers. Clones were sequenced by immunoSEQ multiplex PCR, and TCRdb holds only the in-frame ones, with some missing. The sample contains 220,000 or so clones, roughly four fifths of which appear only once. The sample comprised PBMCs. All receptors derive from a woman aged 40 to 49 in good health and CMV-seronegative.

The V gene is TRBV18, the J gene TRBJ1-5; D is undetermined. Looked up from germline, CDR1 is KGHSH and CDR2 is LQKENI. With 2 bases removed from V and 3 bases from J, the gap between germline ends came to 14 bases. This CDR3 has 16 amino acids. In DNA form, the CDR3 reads TGTGCCAGCTCACCAGGCCCAGTTCCTGTCAATCAGCCCCAGCATTTT. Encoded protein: CASSPGPVPVNQPQHF.

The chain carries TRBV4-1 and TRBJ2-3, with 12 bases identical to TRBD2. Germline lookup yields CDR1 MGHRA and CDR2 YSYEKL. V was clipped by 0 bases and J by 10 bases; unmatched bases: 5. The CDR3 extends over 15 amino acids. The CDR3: CASSQEKLAGGAQYF. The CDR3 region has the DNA TGCGCCAGCAGCCAAGAGAAGCTAGCGGGAGGGGCGCAGTATTTT.

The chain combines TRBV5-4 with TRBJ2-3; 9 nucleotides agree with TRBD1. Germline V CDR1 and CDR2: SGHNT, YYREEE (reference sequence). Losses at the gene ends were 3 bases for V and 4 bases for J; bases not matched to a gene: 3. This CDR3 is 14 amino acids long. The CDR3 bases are TGTGCCAGCAGCTGGACAGGGGTTTCAGATACGCAGTATTTT. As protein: CASSWTGVSDTQYF.

CDR3 nucleotides: TGTGCCAGCAGTTCAGGTGACACAGATACGCAGTATTTT. Amino acid sequence: CASSSGDTDTQYF. The chain employs TRBV27 and TRBJ2-3; D is unclear. The CDR3 runs 13 residues. Per the germline V gene, CDR1 is MNHEY and CDR2 is SMNVEV (reference sequence). Trimming removed 4 bases from V and 2 bases from J, with 7 bases in between.

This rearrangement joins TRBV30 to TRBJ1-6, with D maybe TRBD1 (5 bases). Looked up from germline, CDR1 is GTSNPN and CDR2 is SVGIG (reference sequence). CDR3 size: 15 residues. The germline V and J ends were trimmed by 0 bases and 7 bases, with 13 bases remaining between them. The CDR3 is CAWSVQSGRNSPLHF. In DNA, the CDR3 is TGTGCCTGGAGTGTACAGTCAGGGAGGAATTCACCCCTCCACTTT.

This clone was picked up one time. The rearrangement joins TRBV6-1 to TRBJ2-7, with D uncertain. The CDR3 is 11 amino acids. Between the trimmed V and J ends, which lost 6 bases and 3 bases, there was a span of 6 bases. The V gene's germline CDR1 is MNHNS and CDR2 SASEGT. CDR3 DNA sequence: TGTGCCAGCAGGGCCGACTACGAGCAGTACTTC. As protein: CASRADYEQYF.

As DNA, the CDR3 is TGTGCCTGGAGTATGGCCCGAAACACCATATATTTT. Its protein product is CAWSMARNTIYF. The V and J genes are TRBV30 and TRBJ1-3; no reliable D call. The CDR3 has 12 residues. Per germline, CDR1 GTSNPN and CDR2 SVGIG (reference sequence). V was cut by 2 bases and J by 5 bases, with 7 bases left in between.

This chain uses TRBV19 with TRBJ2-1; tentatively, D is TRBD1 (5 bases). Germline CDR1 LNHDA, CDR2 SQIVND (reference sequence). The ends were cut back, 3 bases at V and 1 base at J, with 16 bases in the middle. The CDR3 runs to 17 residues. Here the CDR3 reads CASSIWGYIGSYNEQFF. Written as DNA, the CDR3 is TGTGCCAGTAGTATTTGGGGCTATATAGGATCCTACAATGAGCAGTTCTTC.

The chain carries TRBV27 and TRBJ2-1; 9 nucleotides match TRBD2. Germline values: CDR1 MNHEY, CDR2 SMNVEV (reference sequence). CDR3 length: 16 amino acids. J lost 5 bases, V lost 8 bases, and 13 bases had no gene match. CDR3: CASEKARGRGNNEQFF. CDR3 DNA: TGTGCCAGCGAAAAGGCACGCGGGAGGGGGAACAATGAGCAGTTCTTC.

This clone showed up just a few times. CDR3 DNA sequence: TGTGCCAGTAGCCTACAGGGACCGAACACTGAAGCTTTCTTT. This translates into CASSLQGPNTEAFF. The gene calls are TRBV19 and TRBJ1-1; D may be TRBD1 (6 bases). V was cut by 6 bases and J by 1 base, with 12 bases left in between. Germline lookup yields CDR1 LNHDA and CDR2 SQIVND (reference sequence). The CDR3 is 14 residues long.

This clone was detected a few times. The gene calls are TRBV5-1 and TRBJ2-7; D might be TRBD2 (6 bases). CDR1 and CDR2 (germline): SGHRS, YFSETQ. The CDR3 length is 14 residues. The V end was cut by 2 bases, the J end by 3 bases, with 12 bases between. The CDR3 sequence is CASSFGGTSYEQYF. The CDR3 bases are TGCGCCAGCAGCTTCGGCGGGACCAGCTACGAGCAGTACTTC.

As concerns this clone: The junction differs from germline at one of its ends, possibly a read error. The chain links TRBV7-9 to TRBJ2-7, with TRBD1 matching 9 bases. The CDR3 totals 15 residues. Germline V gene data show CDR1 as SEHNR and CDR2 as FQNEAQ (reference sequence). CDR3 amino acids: CSSSFKGQGEGEQYF. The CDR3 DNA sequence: TGTTCCAGCAGCTTTAAGGGACAGGGAGAGGGCGAGCAGTACTTC.

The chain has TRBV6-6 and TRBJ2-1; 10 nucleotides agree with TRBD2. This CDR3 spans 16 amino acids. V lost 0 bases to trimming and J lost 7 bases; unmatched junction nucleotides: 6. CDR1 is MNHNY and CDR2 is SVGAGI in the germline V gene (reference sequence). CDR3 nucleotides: TGTGCCAGCAGTTACTCGCGAGCGGGAGGGCCGAATGAGCAGTTCTTC. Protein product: CASSYSRAGGPNEQFF.

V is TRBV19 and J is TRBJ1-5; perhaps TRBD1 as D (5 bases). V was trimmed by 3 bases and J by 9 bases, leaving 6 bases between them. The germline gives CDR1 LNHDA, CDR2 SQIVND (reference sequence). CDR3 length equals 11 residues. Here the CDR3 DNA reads TGTGCCAGTAGTATCGGGGGGCCCCAGCATTTT. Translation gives CASSIGGPQHF. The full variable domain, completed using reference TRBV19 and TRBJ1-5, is DGGITQSPKYLFRKEGQNVTLSCEQNLNHDAMYWYRQDPGQGLRLIYYSQIVNDFQKGDIAEGYSVSREKKESFPLTVTSAQKNPTAFYLCASSIGGPQHFGDGTRLSIL.

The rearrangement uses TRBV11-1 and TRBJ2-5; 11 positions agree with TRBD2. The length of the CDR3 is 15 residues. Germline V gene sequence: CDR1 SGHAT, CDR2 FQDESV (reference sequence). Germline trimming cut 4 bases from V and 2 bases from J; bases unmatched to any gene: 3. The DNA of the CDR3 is TGTGCCAGCAGCTATGGGACTAGCGGACAAGAGACCCAGTACTTC. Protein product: CASSYGTSGQETQYF.

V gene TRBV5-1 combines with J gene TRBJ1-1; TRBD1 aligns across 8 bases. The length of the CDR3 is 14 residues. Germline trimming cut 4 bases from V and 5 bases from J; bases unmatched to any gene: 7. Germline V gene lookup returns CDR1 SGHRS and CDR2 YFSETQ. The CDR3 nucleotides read TGCGCCAGCAGCCCGGACAGGGCTGGGACTGAAGCTTTCTTT. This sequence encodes CASSPDRAGTEAFF.

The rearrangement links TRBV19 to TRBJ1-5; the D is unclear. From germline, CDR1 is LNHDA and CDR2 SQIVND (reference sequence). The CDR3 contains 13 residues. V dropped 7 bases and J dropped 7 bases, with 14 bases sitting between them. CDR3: CASTPEGRQPQHF. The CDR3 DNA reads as TGTGCCAGTACCCCGGAGGGCCGGCAGCCCCAGCATTTT.

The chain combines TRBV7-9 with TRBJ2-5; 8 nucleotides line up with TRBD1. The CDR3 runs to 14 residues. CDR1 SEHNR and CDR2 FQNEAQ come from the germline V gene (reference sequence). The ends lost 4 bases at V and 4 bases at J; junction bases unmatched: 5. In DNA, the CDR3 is TGTGCCAGCAGCTCGCCGGGACAGGCAGAGACCCAGTACTTC. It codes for CASSSPGQAETQYF.

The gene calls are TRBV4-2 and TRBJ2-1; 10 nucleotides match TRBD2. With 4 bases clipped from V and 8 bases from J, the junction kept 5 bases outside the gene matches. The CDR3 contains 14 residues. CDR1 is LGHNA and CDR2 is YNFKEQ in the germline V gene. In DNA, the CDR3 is TGTGCCAGCAGCCCTAGCGGGAGAGTCGATGAGCAGTTCTTC. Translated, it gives CASSPSGRVDEQFF.

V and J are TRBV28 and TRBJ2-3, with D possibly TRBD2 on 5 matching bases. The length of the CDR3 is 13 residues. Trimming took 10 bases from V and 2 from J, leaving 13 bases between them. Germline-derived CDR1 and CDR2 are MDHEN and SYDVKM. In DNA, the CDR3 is TGTGCCATCAAACTAGGCATCACAGATACGCAGTATTTT. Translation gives CAIKLGITDTQYF. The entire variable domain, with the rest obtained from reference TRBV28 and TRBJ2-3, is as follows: DVKVTQSSRYLVKRTGEKVFLECVQDMDHENMFWYRQDPGLGLRLIYFSYDVKMKEKGDIPEGYSVSREKKERFSLILESASTNQTSMYLCAIKLGITDTQYFGPGTRLTVL.

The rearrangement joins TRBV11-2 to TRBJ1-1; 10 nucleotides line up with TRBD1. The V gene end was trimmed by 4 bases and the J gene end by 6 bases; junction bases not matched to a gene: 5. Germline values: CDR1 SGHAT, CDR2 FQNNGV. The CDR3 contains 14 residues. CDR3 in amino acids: CASSWTGGFSEAFF. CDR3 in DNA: TGTGCCAGCAGCTGGACAGGGGGTTTCTCTGAAGCTTTCTTT.

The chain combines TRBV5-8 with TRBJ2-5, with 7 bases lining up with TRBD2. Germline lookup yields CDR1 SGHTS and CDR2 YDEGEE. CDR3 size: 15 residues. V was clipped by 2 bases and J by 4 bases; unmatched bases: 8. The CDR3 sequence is CASSFGRGKRETQYF. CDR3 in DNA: TGTGCCAGCAGCTTCGGGCGGGGGAAGAGAGAGACCCAGTACTTC.

CDR3 residues: CASSVGVSYNEQFF. In DNA form, the CDR3 reads TGTGCCAGCAGTGTCGGGGTCTCCTACAATGAGCAGTTCTTC. The V and J genes are TRBV2 and TRBJ2-1, with D maybe TRBD2 (5 bases). The CDR3 covers 14 residues. With 4 bases removed from V and 0 bases from J, the gap between germline ends came to 7 bases. Per the germline V gene, CDR1 is SNHLY and CDR2 is FYNNEI.

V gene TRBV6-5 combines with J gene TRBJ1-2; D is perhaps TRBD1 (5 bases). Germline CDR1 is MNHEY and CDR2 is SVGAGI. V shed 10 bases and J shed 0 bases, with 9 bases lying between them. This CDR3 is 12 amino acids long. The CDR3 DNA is TGTGCCACCAGACAGACTAACTATGGCTACACCTTC. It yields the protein CATRQTNYGYTF.

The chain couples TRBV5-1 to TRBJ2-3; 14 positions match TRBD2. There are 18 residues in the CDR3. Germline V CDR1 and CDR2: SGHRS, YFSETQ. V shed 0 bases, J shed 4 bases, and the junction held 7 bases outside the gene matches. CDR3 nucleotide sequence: TGCGCCAGCAGCTTGGAGGGACTAGCGGGAGAAAGAGCAGATACGCAGTATTTT. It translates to CASSLEGLAGERADTQYF.